This T cell receptor beta chain was identified during a study of blood T cell repertoires in COVID-19. Study-level background: Acute and convalescent COVID-19 specimens originated in the United States, Italy and Spain. PBMCs, B-cell-depleted T cells, or T cells provided the cDNA or gDNA that made up the material.

Original handling: How many nucleated cells were present was estimated from reference gene primer amplification. Libraries were prepared by immunoSEQ multiplex PCR; TCRdb keeps only in-frame clonotypes and omits some of them. D and trimming come from the DNA, and the V and J calls and clone size come from that table. The sample consists of some 47,000 clones, approximately 90% of them appearing once. The CDR3 loop spans 14 amino acids. Germline V gene sequence: CDR1 LNHDA, CDR2 SQIVND (reference sequence). Trimming removed 1 base at V and 5 bases at J, with 11 bases between. The chain carries TRBV19 and TRBJ1-1; D might be TRBD1 (5 bases). The sample comprised peripheral blood. This TCR was recovered from a man aged 65 to 79 with acute or convalescent COVID-19. CDR3 nucleotides: TGTGCCAGTAGTATAGGCGGGGCGCGGACTGAAGCTTTCTTT. As protein: CASSIGGARTEAFF.